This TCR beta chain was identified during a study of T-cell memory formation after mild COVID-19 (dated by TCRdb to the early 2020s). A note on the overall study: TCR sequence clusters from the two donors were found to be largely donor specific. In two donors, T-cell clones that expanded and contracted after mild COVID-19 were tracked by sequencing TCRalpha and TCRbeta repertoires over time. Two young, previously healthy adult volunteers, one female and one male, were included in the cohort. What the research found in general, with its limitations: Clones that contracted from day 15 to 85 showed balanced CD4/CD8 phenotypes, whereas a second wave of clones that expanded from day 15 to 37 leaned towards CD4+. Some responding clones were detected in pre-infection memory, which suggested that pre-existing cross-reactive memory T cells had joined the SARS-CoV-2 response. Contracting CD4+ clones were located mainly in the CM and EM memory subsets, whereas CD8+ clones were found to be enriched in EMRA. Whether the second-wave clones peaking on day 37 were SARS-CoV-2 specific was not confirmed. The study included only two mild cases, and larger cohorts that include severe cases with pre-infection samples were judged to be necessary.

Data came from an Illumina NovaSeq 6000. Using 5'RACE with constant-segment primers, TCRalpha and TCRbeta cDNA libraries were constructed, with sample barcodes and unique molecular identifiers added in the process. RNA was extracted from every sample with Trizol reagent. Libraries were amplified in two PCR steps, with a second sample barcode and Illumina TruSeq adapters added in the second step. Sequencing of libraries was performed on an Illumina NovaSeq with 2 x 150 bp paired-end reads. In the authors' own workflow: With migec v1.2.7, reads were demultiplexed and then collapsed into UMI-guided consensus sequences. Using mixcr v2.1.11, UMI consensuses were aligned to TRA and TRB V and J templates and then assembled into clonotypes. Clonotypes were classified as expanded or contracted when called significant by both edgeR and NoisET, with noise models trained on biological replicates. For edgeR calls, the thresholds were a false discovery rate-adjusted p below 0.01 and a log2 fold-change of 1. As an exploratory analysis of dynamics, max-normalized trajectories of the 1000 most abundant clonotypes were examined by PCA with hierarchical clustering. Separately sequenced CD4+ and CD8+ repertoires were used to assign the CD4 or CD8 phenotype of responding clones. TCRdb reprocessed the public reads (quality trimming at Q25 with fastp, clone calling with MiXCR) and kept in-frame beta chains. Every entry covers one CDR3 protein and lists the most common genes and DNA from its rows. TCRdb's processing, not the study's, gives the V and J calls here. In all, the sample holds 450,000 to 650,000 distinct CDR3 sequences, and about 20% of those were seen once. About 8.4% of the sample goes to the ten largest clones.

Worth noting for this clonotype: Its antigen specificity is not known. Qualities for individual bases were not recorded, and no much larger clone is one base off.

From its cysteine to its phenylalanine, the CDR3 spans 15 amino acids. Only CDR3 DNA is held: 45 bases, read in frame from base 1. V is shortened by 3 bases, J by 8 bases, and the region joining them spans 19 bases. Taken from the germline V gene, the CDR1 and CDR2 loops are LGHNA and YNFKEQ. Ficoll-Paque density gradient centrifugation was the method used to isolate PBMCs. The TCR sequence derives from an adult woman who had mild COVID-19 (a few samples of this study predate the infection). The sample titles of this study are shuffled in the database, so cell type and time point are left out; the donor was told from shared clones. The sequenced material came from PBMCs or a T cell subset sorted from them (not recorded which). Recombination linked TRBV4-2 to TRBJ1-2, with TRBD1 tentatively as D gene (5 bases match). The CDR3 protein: CASSHPREGAEGYTF. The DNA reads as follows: TGTGCCAGCAGCCACCCTCGGGAAGGGGCAGAAGGCTACACCTTC.